This T cell receptor beta chain was captured by sequencing in a study of T-cell reconstitution after alpha-beta-depleted transplantation in children. The length of the CDR3 is 15 residues. CDR1 is SGHRS and CDR2 is YFSETQ in the germline V gene. The J segment lost 2 bases and the V segment lost 0 bases, leaving 5 bases of the junction unmatched. This clonotype was seen more than once but under ten times. Library preparation (for TCRbeta) was performed with unique molecular identifiers. Each CDR3 protein is one row after TCRdb ran MiXCR on the PCR reads. The repertoire holds some 280,000 distinct CDR3 sequences, roughly 9.5% seen once, with about a tenth in the top ten.

The sample in question was PBMCs from the stem cell graft donor, obtained from the stem cell graft. This TCR was recovered from a human donor who donated a stem cell graft to a child with SCID. J is TRBJ2-7 and V is TRBV5-1; 7 nucleotides agree with TRBD1. CDR3 nucleotides: TGCGCCAGCAGCTTGGGGGGGACAGAGACCTACGAGCAGTACTTC. This encodes CASSLGGTETYEQYF.